This T cell receptor beta chain was profiled in a study of T-cell reconstitution after alpha-beta-depleted transplantation in children. Only a few counts were recorded for this clonotype. Its specificity is not known. CDR3 size: 14 residues. The V end was cut by 0 bases, the J end by 8 bases, with 11 bases between. From germline, CDR1 is DFQATT and CDR2 SNEGSKA (reference sequence). Construction of the TCRbeta library involved unique molecular identifiers. TCRdb passed the PCR reads through MiXCR, listing each CDR3 protein once. Among 200,000 to 250,000 distinct CDR3 sequences listed, approximately 11% were seen once. Study-wide results and caveats: Diversity and T-cell counts at one year after transplant derived mostly from new T cells. Where some patients showed high TCRbeta diversity at day 60, it came from recipient T cells and thymic progenitors that had survived. At around two months after transplant, the alpha-beta T cells were reportedly derived from several hundred expanded clones that came from non-depleted graft cells.

J is TRBJ1-6 and V is TRBV20-1; no definite D call. Here the sequenced sample was PBMCs, taken before TCRalphabeta/CD19-depleted stem cell transplant. This clonotype was sampled from a child under three years old with acute myeloid leukemia, due to receive a stem cell transplant. CDR3 nucleotides: TGCAGTGCTAGAGAGACGTATAACGATTCACCCCTCCACTTT. Amino acids: CSARETYNDSPLHF.